Listed below are T cell receptor beta chains from one sample, sequenced in a study of neurological immune-mediated disorders. TCRdb called the 5' RACE reads again in MiXCR, with one record for every CDR3 protein. The sample yields under 85,000 distinct CDR3 sequences, 13% to 15% seen once. The specimen sequenced was PBMCs. These receptors were obtained from a woman aged 45 to 65 in good health. Both conserved end residues are part of each CDR3. Fields, in order: CDR3 DNA, CDR3 protein, clone size, V gene, D gene, J gene. D genes are given only for firm matches. Each size is how often the clone was seen (once, few, many) or a class if it is expanded.

CDR3nt: TGTGCCAGCAGCAAAGCTAGACAGGGGGCTGCTGGGGCCAACGTCCTGACTTTC
CDR3aa: CASSKARQGAAGANVLTF
abundance: many
v_gene: TRBV21-1
d_gene: -
j_gene: TRBJ2-6

CDR3nt: TGTGCCAGCAGTTCCCCGGGGCAGACTTTTCCTTACGAGCAGTACTTC
CDR3aa: CASSSPGQTFPYEQYF
abundance: many
v_gene: TRBV28
d_gene: -
j_gene: TRBJ2-7

CDR3nt: TGCGCCAGCAGCCCCCGGATAGAAAACTATGGCTACACCTTC
CDR3aa: CASSPRIENYGYTF
abundance: many
v_gene: TRBV5-1
d_gene: -
j_gene: TRBJ1-2

CDR3nt: TGCGCCAGCAGCCCTGGAACACAAGAGACCCAGTACTTC
CDR3aa: CASSPGTQETQYF
abundance: many
v_gene: TRBV5-1
d_gene: -
j_gene: TRBJ2-5

CDR3nt: TGTGCCAGCAGTTCATCGGGGGCGAACACTGAAGCTTTCTTT
CDR3aa: CASSSSGANTEAFF
abundance: many
v_gene: TRBV12-3/TRBV12-4
d_gene: -
j_gene: TRBJ1-1

CDR3nt: TGTGCCACGACAACGGGACAGCTGATCTCTGGAAACACCATATATTTT
CDR3aa: CATTTGQLISGNTIYF
abundance: many
v_gene: TRBV10-3
d_gene: TRBD1
j_gene: TRBJ1-3

CDR3nt: TGTGCCAGCAGCGGAATTACAGGGGGCTACGAGCAGTACTTC
CDR3aa: CASSGITGGYEQYF
abundance: medium-sized
v_gene: TRBV7-9
d_gene: TRBD1
j_gene: TRBJ2-7

CDR3nt: TGTGCCAGCAGCCGCTTGAGCGGGAATGCCGGGGAGCTGTTTTTT
CDR3aa: CASSRLSGNAGELFF
abundance: many
v_gene: TRBV28
d_gene: TRBD2
j_gene: TRBJ2-2

CDR3nt: TGTGCCAGCAGCCAACCGGGACAACAAGAGACCCAGTACTTC
CDR3aa: CASSQPGQQETQYF
abundance: many
v_gene: TRBV3-1
d_gene: -
j_gene: TRBJ2-5

CDR3nt: TGTGCCAGCAGTGAATGGGGTGCTACGAACACCGGGGAGCTGTTTTTT
CDR3aa: CASSEWGATNTGELFF
abundance: many
v_gene: TRBV25-1
d_gene: -
j_gene: TRBJ2-2

CDR3nt: TGTGCCAGCAGTTTTCGTGACTCGTCAAACAATGAGCAGTTCTTC
CDR3aa: CASSFRDSSNNEQFF
abundance: many
v_gene: TRBV12-3/TRBV12-4
d_gene: -
j_gene: TRBJ2-1

CDR3nt: TGCAGCGTTAGACAGAACTTACAAGAGACCCAGTACTTC
CDR3aa: CSVRQNLQETQYF
abundance: many
v_gene: TRBV29-1
d_gene: -
j_gene: TRBJ2-5

CDR3nt: TGTGCCAGCAGTTACTCAGCTAGTTACGAGCAGTACTTC
CDR3aa: CASSYSASYEQYF
abundance: many
v_gene: TRBV6-5
d_gene: -
j_gene: TRBJ2-7